These T cell receptor beta chains were read from a single sample in a study of cytomegalovirus exposure and HLA in healthy donors. Measured with immunoSEQ multiplex PCR; TCRdb has only the in-frame clones, and not every one. The sample has 150,000 or so clones, roughly 86% seen once. Material for sequencing was PBMCs. Source of these receptors: a man between 18 and 35 years old in good health and CMV-seropositive. CDR3s include the opening cysteine and the closing phenylalanine or tryptophan. D genes are given only for firm matches. The size entry is marked missing in some rows and otherwise reads once, few, many or a size class.

V gene: TRBV28; clone size: -; D gene: TRBD1; J gene: TRBJ1-1; CDR3 protein: CASSSRDRGLWEAFF; CDR3 DNA: TGTGCCAGCAGTTCCCGGGACAGGGGGTTATGGGAAGCTTTCTTT
V gene: TRBV25-1; clone size: -; D gene: -; J gene: TRBJ2-1; CDR3 protein: CASKGVHNEQFF; CDR3 DNA: TGTGCCAGCAAGGGGGTCCACAATGAGCAGTTCTTC
V gene: TRBV11-2; clone size: -; D gene: TRBD2; J gene: TRBJ2-2; CDR3 protein: CASSFAPGLAGAGELFF; CDR3 DNA: TGTGCCAGCAGCTTCGCCCCGGGGCTAGCGGGAGCCGGGGAGCTGTTTTTT
V gene: TRBV5-1; clone size: -; D gene: -; J gene: TRBJ2-1; CDR3 protein: CASSLVAGNEQFF; CDR3 DNA: TGCGCCAGCAGCTTGGTGGCGGGCAATGAGCAGTTCTTC
V gene: TRBV15; clone size: -; D gene: -; J gene: TRBJ1-1; CDR3 protein: CATSRDRGNTEAFF; CDR3 DNA: TGTGCCACCAGCAGAGATCGAGGGAACACTGAAGCTTTCTTT
V gene: TRBV28; clone size: -; D gene: -; J gene: TRBJ1-1; CDR3 protein: CASSPGQTVTEAFF; CDR3 DNA: TGTGCCAGCAGTCCGGGACAAACCGTCACTGAAGCTTTCTTT
V gene: TRBV5-1; clone size: once; D gene: TRBD2; J gene: TRBJ2-7; CDR3 protein: CASSGGTREQYF; CDR3 DNA: TGCGCCAGCTCCGGGGGGACGCGCGAGCAGTACTTC
V gene: TRBV5-1; clone size: -; D gene: TRBD1; J gene: TRBJ2-1; CDR3 protein: CASSFITGQGITEQFF; CDR3 DNA: TGCGCCAGCAGCTTCATAACCGGACAGGGTATTACTGAGCAGTTCTTC
V gene: TRBV7-3; clone size: -; D gene: TRBD2; J gene: TRBJ2-3; CDR3 protein: CASSVGGTSGPGDTQYF; CDR3 DNA: TGTGCCAGCAGCGTCGGGGGGACTAGCGGACCAGGAGATACGCAGTATTTT
V gene: TRBV28; clone size: -; D gene: -; J gene: TRBJ2-7; CDR3 protein: CASSLDSTYEQYF; CDR3 DNA: TGTGCCAGCAGTTTAGACTCAACCTACGAGCAGTACTTC
V gene: TRBV5-6; clone size: -; D gene: TRBD1; J gene: TRBJ2-7; CDR3 protein: CASSLLTGGIGYEQYF; CDR3 DNA: TGTGCCAGCAGCCTATTGACAGGGGGCATCGGTTACGAGCAGTACTTC
V gene: TRBV5-1; clone size: -; D gene: TRBD2; J gene: TRBJ2-3; CDR3 protein: CASSFLAGATDTQYF; CDR3 DNA: TGCGCCAGCAGCTTCCTAGCGGGAGCCACAGATACGCAGTATTTT
V gene: TRBV5-1; clone size: -; D gene: TRBD1; J gene: TRBJ2-1; CDR3 protein: CASSPWGQDNEQFF; CDR3 DNA: TGCGCCAGCAGCCCCTGGGGACAGGACAATGAGCAGTTCTTC
V gene: TRBV29-1; clone size: -; D gene: TRBD1; J gene: TRBJ1-2; CDR3 protein: CSVDPWTGTIGYGYTF; CDR3 DNA: TGCAGCGTTGACCCATGGACAGGCACAATTGGCTATGGCTACACCTTC
V gene: TRBV5-6; clone size: -; D gene: -; J gene: TRBJ2-5; CDR3 protein: CASSLEAGTRETQYF; CDR3 DNA: TGTGCCAGCAGCTTGGAAGCAGGGACTCGGGAGACCCAGTACTTC
V gene: TRBV9; clone size: -; D gene: TRBD2; J gene: TRBJ2-5; CDR3 protein: CASSGLAAGGETQYF; CDR3 DNA: TGTGCCAGCAGCGGACTAGCGGCCGGAGGGGAGACCCAGTACTTC
V gene: TRBV28; clone size: few; D gene: TRBD1; J gene: TRBJ1-1; CDR3 protein: CASSNGGGPEAFF; CDR3 DNA: TGTGCCAGCAGCAATGGAGGGGGCCCTGAAGCTTTCTTT
V gene: TRBV27; clone size: -; D gene: TRBD1; J gene: TRBJ2-1; CDR3 protein: CASSPARDRGNEQFF; CDR3 DNA: TGTGCCAGCAGTCCCGCCCGGGACAGGGGTAATGAGCAGTTCTTC
V gene: TRBV7-3; clone size: -; D gene: TRBD1; J gene: TRBJ1-2; CDR3 protein: CASSLLGTGNGYTF; CDR3 DNA: TGTGCCAGCAGCTTATTGGGGACAGGGAATGGCTACACCTTC
V gene: TRBV19; clone size: -; D gene: TRBD1; J gene: TRBJ2-3; CDR3 protein: CASSIVGGVWTDTQYF; CDR3 DNA: TGTGCCAGTAGTATAGTAGGGGGCGTTTGGACAGATACGCAGTATTTT
V gene: TRBV27; clone size: -; D gene: TRBD1; J gene: TRBJ1-1; CDR3 protein: CASTSGQGGTEAFF; CDR3 DNA: TGTGCCAGCACCTCGGGACAGGGAGGGACTGAAGCTTTCTTT
V gene: TRBV27; clone size: -; D gene: -; J gene: TRBJ1-1; CDR3 protein: CASSLDILSTEAFF; CDR3 DNA: TGTGCCAGCAGTTTAGATATACTGTCCACTGAAGCTTTCTTT
V gene: TRBV19; clone size: few; D gene: TRBD2; J gene: TRBJ2-2; CDR3 protein: CASVLVAGITGELFF; CDR3 DNA: TGTGCCAGTGTTTTAGTAGCGGGAATCACCGGGGAGCTGTTTTTT
V gene: TRBV11-2; clone size: -; D gene: -; J gene: TRBJ2-3; CDR3 protein: CASSLGYDTQYF; CDR3 DNA: TGTGCCAGCAGCTTAGGCTACGATACGCAGTATTTT
V gene: TRBV2; clone size: -; D gene: -; J gene: TRBJ1-5; CDR3 protein: CASSAADSNQPQHF; CDR3 DNA: TGTGCCAGCAGCGCGGCCGATAGCAATCAGCCCCAGCATTTT
V gene: TRBV28; clone size: -; D gene: TRBD1; J gene: TRBJ2-7; CDR3 protein: CASSFPGQGSYEQYF; CDR3 DNA: TGTGCCAGCAGTTTTCCCGGACAGGGCTCCTACGAGCAGTACTTC
V gene: TRBV5-1; clone size: -; D gene: -; J gene: TRBJ2-7; CDR3 protein: CASSLDPGTYEQYF; CDR3 DNA: TGCGCCAGCAGCTTGGACCCAGGGACCTACGAGCAGTACTTC
V gene: TRBV28; clone size: -; D gene: TRBD1; J gene: TRBJ2-7; CDR3 protein: CASSSPDRAIYEQYF; CDR3 DNA: TGTGCCAGCAGTTCACCCGACAGGGCCATTTACGAGCAGTACTTC